A selection of T cell receptor beta chains follows, all from one sample in a study of PD-L1 blockade in urothelial cancer. The method was immunoSEQ multiplex PCR; TCRdb's version includes in-frame clones alone and lacks a portion of them. The sample shows approximately 51,000 clones, just over 85% of them seen only once. Sequencing used PBMCs, obtained around atezolizumab (anti-PD-L1) treatment. These receptors originate from a man aged 60 to 75 with urothelial cancer. The CDR3 runs from the conserved cysteine through the conserved F or W. The order of the fields is CDR3 DNA, CDR3 protein, V gene, D gene, CDR3 length, J gene, clone size. The D gene is left open where the match is weak. A clone size is listed for some rows: how often the clone was seen (once, few, many), or a class if it is expanded.

CDR3 DNA: TGCGCCAGCAGCTTTGGGGAGGCTAATGAAAAACTGTTTTTT
CDR3 protein: CASSFGEANEKLFF
V gene: TRBV5-1
D gene: -
CDR3 length: 14
J gene: TRBJ1-4
clone size: -

CDR3 DNA: TGTGCCTGGAGTGAATTCAGGGCAGAAGCTTTCTTT
CDR3 protein: CAWSEFRAEAFF
V gene: TRBV30
D gene: -
CDR3 length: 12
J gene: TRBJ1-1
clone size: -

CDR3 DNA: TGTGCCAGCAGCTTGGTTCCTGATGCGAGGCACGAGCAGTACTTC
CDR3 protein: CASSLVPDARHEQYF
V gene: TRBV5-4
D gene: -
CDR3 length: 15
J gene: TRBJ2-7
clone size: -

CDR3 DNA: TGTGCCAGCGACTCTGTGGGGCGTGAGACCCAGTACTTC
CDR3 protein: CASDSVGRETQYF
V gene: TRBV18
D gene: -
CDR3 length: 13
J gene: TRBJ2-5
clone size: -

CDR3 DNA: TGTGCCAGCTCACCCCTGGGACAGGGAAGGAACGAGCAGTACTTC
CDR3 protein: CASSPLGQGRNEQYF
V gene: TRBV18
D gene: TRBD1
CDR3 length: 15
J gene: TRBJ2-7
clone size: few

CDR3 DNA: TGTGCTAGTGGTACGACAGGGGCCAGCTCTGGAAACACCATATATTTT
CDR3 protein: CASGTTGASSGNTIYF
V gene: TRBV12-5
D gene: TRBD1
CDR3 length: 16
J gene: TRBJ1-3
clone size: few

CDR3 DNA: TGTGCCAGCAGTTCTATCTCTGGGGCCAACGTCCTGACTTTC
CDR3 protein: CASSSISGANVLTF
V gene: TRBV6-5
D gene: -
CDR3 length: 14
J gene: TRBJ2-6
clone size: -

CDR3 DNA: TGTGCCAGCAGCCCTGGGGGGGGAAGGTATCTGGACGGCTCGATTGGGCAGTACTTC
CDR3 protein: CASSPGGGRYLDGSIGQYF
V gene: TRBV11-2
D gene: TRBD2
CDR3 length: 19
J gene: TRBJ2-7
clone size: -

CDR3 DNA: TGTGCCAGCAGCAAAACCCAGCGGAGTCCAGAAGGCACTGAAGCTTTCTTT
CDR3 protein: CASSKTQRSPEGTEAFF
V gene: TRBV21-1
D gene: -
CDR3 length: 17
J gene: TRBJ1-1
clone size: -

CDR3 DNA: TGCGCCAGCAGCTTGGGGGACAGAACCCAAGAGACCCAGTACTTC
CDR3 protein: CASSLGDRTQETQYF
V gene: TRBV5-1
D gene: TRBD1
CDR3 length: 15
J gene: TRBJ2-5
clone size: -

CDR3 DNA: TGTGCCAGCAGCTTAGATGGGACAGGGGAAGCTTTCTTT
CDR3 protein: CASSLDGTGEAFF
V gene: TRBV11-2
D gene: TRBD1
CDR3 length: 13
J gene: TRBJ1-1
clone size: once

CDR3 DNA: TGTGCCTGGACTATCGGGACAGGGCCCCTAGTCGGACAGTACTTC
CDR3 protein: CAWTIGTGPLVGQYF
V gene: TRBV30
D gene: TRBD1
CDR3 length: 15
J gene: TRBJ2-5
clone size: -

CDR3 DNA: TGCGCCAGCAGCCCAGTAACTAATGAAAAACTGTTTTTT
CDR3 protein: CASSPVTNEKLFF
V gene: TRBV5-1
D gene: -
CDR3 length: 13
J gene: TRBJ1-4
clone size: few

CDR3 DNA: TGCGCCAGCAGCCAAGGCCCTGGACAGAGCCAAGAGACCCAGTACTTC
CDR3 protein: CASSQGPGQSQETQYF
V gene: TRBV4-1
D gene: -
CDR3 length: 16
J gene: TRBJ2-5
clone size: -

CDR3 DNA: TGTGCCAGCACCAGGGGGAACACTGAAGCTTTCTTT
CDR3 protein: CASTRGNTEAFF
V gene: TRBV6-5
D gene: -
CDR3 length: 12
J gene: TRBJ1-1
clone size: once

CDR3 DNA: TGTGCCAGCAGTGTGGACAGGGGTAGTTCACCCCTCCACTTT
CDR3 protein: CASSVDRGSSPLHF
V gene: TRBV2
D gene: TRBD1
CDR3 length: 14
J gene: TRBJ1-6
clone size: once

CDR3 DNA: TGTGCCAGCAGCCTGGACAGGGGAAGCCACAATGAGCAGTTCTTC
CDR3 protein: CASSLDRGSHNEQFF
V gene: TRBV7-9
D gene: TRBD1
CDR3 length: 15
J gene: TRBJ2-1
clone size: -

CDR3 DNA: TGTGCCAGCAGCTACCAGGACAGCTCAGATACGCAGTATTTT
CDR3 protein: CASSYQDSSDTQYF
V gene: TRBV7-3
D gene: -
CDR3 length: 14
J gene: TRBJ2-3
clone size: -

CDR3 DNA: TGTGCCACCCGCGGGGGGGCCCTGAACACTGAAGCTTTCTTT
CDR3 protein: CATRGGALNTEAFF
V gene: TRBV25-1
D gene: -
CDR3 length: 14
J gene: TRBJ1-1
clone size: -

CDR3 DNA: TGTGCCAGCAGCTTATCTGGACAAACCTACGAGCAGTACTTC
CDR3 protein: CASSLSGQTYEQYF
V gene: TRBV5-5
D gene: -
CDR3 length: 14
J gene: TRBJ2-7
clone size: -

CDR3 DNA: TGCGCCAGCAAGAGGTCCGGGACAGCGAACACCGGGGAGCTGTTTTTT
CDR3 protein: CASKRSGTANTGELFF
V gene: TRBV5-1
D gene: TRBD1
CDR3 length: 16
J gene: TRBJ2-2
clone size: -

CDR3 DNA: TGTGCCAGCAGCTTTGGGTCAGGGGGAACTGAAAAACTGTTTTTT
CDR3 protein: CASSFGSGGTEKLFF
V gene: TRBV7-9
D gene: TRBD1
CDR3 length: 15
J gene: TRBJ1-4
clone size: -

CDR3 DNA: TGTGCCAGCTCACCATCGGTGACAGGGACAGATACGCAGTATTTT
CDR3 protein: CASSPSVTGTDTQYF
V gene: TRBV18
D gene: TRBD1
CDR3 length: 15
J gene: TRBJ2-3
clone size: -

CDR3 DNA: TGTGCCAGCAGCCCTACAGGGAATCATGGCTACACCTTC
CDR3 protein: CASSPTGNHGYTF
V gene: TRBV6-5
D gene: -
CDR3 length: 13
J gene: TRBJ1-2
clone size: -

CDR3 DNA: TGCGCCAGCAGCTTGGAACCGGGACAGGGGTACAATGAGCAGTTCTTC
CDR3 protein: CASSLEPGQGYNEQFF
V gene: TRBV5-1
D gene: TRBD1
CDR3 length: 16
J gene: TRBJ2-1
clone size: -

CDR3 DNA: TGTGCCAGCAGCCGCTCCTACGAGCAGTACTTC
CDR3 protein: CASSRSYEQYF
V gene: TRBV7-2
D gene: -
CDR3 length: 11
J gene: TRBJ2-7
clone size: -

CDR3 DNA: TGTGCCAGCAGTCCCTTTCGTGGAGGGTCCGGCACAGATACGCAGTATTTT
CDR3 protein: CASSPFRGGSGTDTQYF
V gene: TRBV7-8
D gene: -
CDR3 length: 17
J gene: TRBJ2-3
clone size: -

CDR3 DNA: TGTGCCAGCAGCCCGACGACAGGGCATTCGCTCTATGGCTACACCTTC
CDR3 protein: CASSPTTGHSLYGYTF
V gene: TRBV9
D gene: TRBD1
CDR3 length: 16
J gene: TRBJ1-2
clone size: -

CDR3 DNA: TGTGCCAGCAGCCTATTTCCGGGAGGGGTGGTAAATGAGCAGTTCTTC
CDR3 protein: CASSLFPGGVVNEQFF
V gene: TRBV7-2
D gene: TRBD2
CDR3 length: 16
J gene: TRBJ2-1
clone size: -

CDR3 DNA: TGTGCCAGCACGGGACTAGCGGGAGCTGCGACAGATACGCAGTATTTT
CDR3 protein: CASTGLAGAATDTQYF
V gene: TRBV25-1
D gene: TRBD2
CDR3 length: 16
J gene: TRBJ2-3
clone size: -

CDR3 DNA: TGTGCCAGCAGCCCGGGGACAGGGGGCATCGCTAATGAAAAACTGTTTTTT
CDR3 protein: CASSPGTGGIANEKLFF
V gene: TRBV5-6
D gene: TRBD1
CDR3 length: 17
J gene: TRBJ1-4
clone size: -

CDR3 DNA: TGTGCCAGCAGCTTAGTTTGGGCCGCGGGTGAAGCTTTCTTT
CDR3 protein: CASSLVWAAGEAFF
V gene: TRBV11-2
D gene: -
CDR3 length: 14
J gene: TRBJ1-1
clone size: -